A single sample gave rise to the 12 T cell receptor beta chains below, sequenced in a study of shared clonotypes between healthy human individuals (TCRdb year 2020). The method behind the library was the immunoSEQ multiplex PCR assay. TCRdb retrieved this table from immuneACCESS and kept in-frame rearrangements only. Not all clones are present; in checked studies, unresolved V genes account for under half, and no reason is known for the remainder. Present in this sample are about 2.5 million clones, 85% to 95% of which were seen just once. Of the sample, 0.37% falls within the top ten clones. The specimen sequenced was naive CD4+ T cells from PBMCs. The label giving this sample's cell subset or site can be read as: CD45RA+ positively selected. Receptors originate from a man younger than 30 in good health. Some clones in this sample may be carry-over from other donors' samples.

The chain links TRBV19 to TRBJ2-2; 11 bases match TRBD2. The CDR3 is made up of 17 amino acids. The junction had 7 bases not matched to a gene; V was cut back by 3 bases and J by 4 bases. Germline CDR1 and CDR2: LNHDA and SQIVND (reference sequence). The CDR3: CASSIRRLAGFTGELFF. The CDR3 nucleotides are TGTGCCAGTAGTATTAGGAGACTAGCGGGATTCACCGGGGAGCTGTTTTTT.

Remarks on this clone: The sample holds other DNA sequences that translate to the same CDR3. This chain links TRBV11-2 with TRBJ2-1; D uncertain. V was trimmed by 0 bases and J by 10 bases, leaving 7 bases between them. Germline V gene lookup returns CDR1 SGHAT and CDR2 FQNNGV. The CDR3 consists of 12 residues. CDR3 DNA: TGTGCCAGCAGCTTAGATCTGGGGGAGCAGTTCTTC. It is translated as CASSLDLGEQFF.

The rearrangement uses TRBV4-1 and TRBJ2-5, with a tentative D call TRBD2 (5 bases). The J call may be wrong; the DNA end is better matched by TRBJ2-7. This CDR3 is 13 amino acids long. In germline, CDR1 is MGHRA, CDR2 YSYEKL. Here the CDR3 DNA reads TGCGCCAGCAGCCAAGCATCGGGGTTCGAGCAGTACTTC. Translating it yields CASSQASGFEQYF.

J is TRBJ2-7 and V is TRBV5-1; D may be TRBD2 (7 bases). This CDR3 contains 16 residues. Germline V CDR1 and CDR2: SGHRS, YFSETQ. V lost 4 bases to trimming and J lost 3 bases, with 20 bases between them. The CDR3 reads CASSPGGARTGYEQYF. CDR3 bases: TGCGCCAGCAGCCCGGGGGGCGCTAGAACAGGCTACGAGCAGTACTTC. Full variable domain (outside the CDR3, taken from reference TRBV5-1 and TRBJ2-7): KAGVTQTPRYLIKTRGQQVTLSCSPISGHRSVSWYQQTPGQGLQFLFEYFSETQRNKGNFPGRFSGRQFSNSRSEMNVSTLELGDSALYLCASSPGGARTGYEQYFGPGTRLTVT.

The chain links TRBV28 to TRBJ1-1; maybe TRBD1 (6 bases). V dropped 6 bases and J dropped 8 bases, with 10 bases sitting between them. Germline CDR1 is MDHEN and CDR2 is SYDVKM. The CDR3 contains 11 residues. The CDR3: CASRLTGEAFF. DNA for the CDR3: TGTGCCAGCAGACTCACAGGGGAAGCTTTCTTT.

The chain combines TRBV7-9 with TRBJ2-4; the D gene could be TRBD1 or TRBD2 (6 bases each). The CDR3 spans 19 residues. V lost 2 bases and J 2 bases, leaving 22 bases between the germline ends. The germline CDR1 and CDR2 sequences are SEHNR and FQNEAQ (reference sequence). CDR3 nucleotide sequence: TGTGCCAGCAGCTTAAGTGTAAACGGGAGTAGGGGGACCAAAAACATTCAGTACTTC. As protein: CASSLSVNGSRGTKNIQYF.

The rearrangement uses TRBV6-1 and TRBJ2-2; D is undetermined. The CDR3 is 15 residues long. The germline V gene encodes CDR1 MNHNS and CDR2 SASEGT. V was shortened by 4 bases and J by 0 bases, with 9 bases between the two germline ends. In DNA, the CDR3 is TGTGCCAGCAGTGGGTTCGAATCGAACACCGGGGAGCTGTTTTTT. This sequence encodes CASSGFESNTGELFF.

Comments on this clone: The sample carries other DNA sequences with the same CDR3. The chain employs TRBV28 and TRBJ1-2; D remains ambiguous. This CDR3 comprises 13 residues. Trimming took off 3 bases at V and 2 bases at J, with 7 bases between the two ends. Per germline, CDR1 MDHEN and CDR2 SYDVKM. CDR3 in amino acids: CASSFGTNYGYTF. The DNA for the CDR3 is TGTGCCAGCAGTTTCGGCACCAACTATGGCTACACCTTC.

The chain has TRBV28 and TRBJ2-1; D not certain. Germline V gene lookup returns CDR1 MDHEN and CDR2 SYDVKM. The CDR3 loop spans 14 amino acids. The V end lost 5 bases, the J end lost 8 bases, and 16 bases lay between the germline ends. CDR3 amino acids: CASSPHGVVDEQFF. The CDR3 DNA follows: TGTGCCAGCAGTCCGCATGGGGTGGTTGATGAGCAGTTCTTC.

This clone was counted a single time. CDR3 sequence (DNA): TGTGCCAGCAGTTTCTCCGGACTAGCGGGAGTAACAGGGCAGTATTTT. It is translated as CASSFSGLAGVTGQYF. The V gene is TRBV28, the J gene TRBJ2-3; 13 bases align to TRBD2. The germline V gene encodes CDR1 MDHEN and CDR2 SYDVKM. Trimming cost V 3 bases and J 11 bases; bases outside gene matches: 11. The CDR3 consists of 16 residues.

V and J are TRBV28 and TRBJ1-5, with D possibly matching TRBD1 (5 bases). Trimming pared 6 bases from V and 5 bases from J, leaving 17 bases between. Germline lookup yields CDR1 MDHEN and CDR2 SYDVKM. The length of the CDR3 is 15 residues. The CDR3 bases are TGTGCCAGCAGCCTGGGGGGACTAATTTATCAGCCCCAGCATTTT. Its protein is CASSLGGLIYQPQHF.

The chain recombines TRBV5-1 with TRBJ2-4; 14 bases align to TRBD2. This CDR3 has 16 amino acids. CDR1 SGHRS and CDR2 YFSETQ come from the germline V gene. V was pared by 4 bases and J by 7 bases, with 7 bases of the junction left unmatched. CDR3 sequence: CASSPGLAGVGNIQYF. In DNA, the CDR3 is TGCGCCAGCAGCCCGGGACTAGCGGGAGTTGGGAACATTCAGTACTTC.